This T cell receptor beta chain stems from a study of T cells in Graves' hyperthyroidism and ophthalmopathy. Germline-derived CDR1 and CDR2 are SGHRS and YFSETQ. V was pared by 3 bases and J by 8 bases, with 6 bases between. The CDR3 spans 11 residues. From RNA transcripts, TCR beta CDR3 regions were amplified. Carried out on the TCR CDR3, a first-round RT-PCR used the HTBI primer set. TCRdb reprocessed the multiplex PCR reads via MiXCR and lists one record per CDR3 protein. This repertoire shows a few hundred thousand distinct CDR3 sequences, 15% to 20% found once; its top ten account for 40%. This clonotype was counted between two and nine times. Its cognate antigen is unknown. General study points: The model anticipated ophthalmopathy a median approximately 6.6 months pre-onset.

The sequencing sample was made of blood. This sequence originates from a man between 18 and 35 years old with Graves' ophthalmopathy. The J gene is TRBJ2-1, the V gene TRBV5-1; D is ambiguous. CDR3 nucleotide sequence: TGCGCCAGCAGCTCTCTGGATGAGCAGTTCTTC. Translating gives CASSSLDEQFF.